This TCR beta chain was profiled in a study of T cells after yellow fever vaccination. A word on this clonotype: Its antigen is unknown.

MiXCR was run by TCRdb on the 5' RACE reads, yielding one entry per CDR3 protein. The sample includes some 300,000 distinct CDR3 sequences, approximately 3.9% of them seen just once. The CDR3 has 14 amino acids. Per germline, CDR1 SQVTM and CDR2 ANQGSEA. V gave up 4 bases and J gave up 5 bases, with 17 bases separating them. Overall study results and limits: Repertoires sorted by FACS could include abundant clonotypes that are contaminants from the bulk population. Once the booster was given, most primary-vaccination clones reappeared, at 95% to 97% for CD4 and around 90% for CD8. Weaker overall, the secondary response nonetheless peaked faster (day 5 versus 15).

V gene TRBV29-1 combines with J gene TRBJ1-2; perhaps TRBD1 as D (5 bases). Sequencing was performed on PBMCs, taken on the day of the yellow fever booster vaccination. The source is a man younger than 35 who received the YFV17D yellow fever vaccine. The CDR3 DNA follows: TGCAGCGTTGGTGATGACGGGGGTCTTTATGGCTACACCTTC. Protein sequence: CSVGDDGGLYGYTF.